This TCR beta chain was identified during a study of T cell repertoires in cytomegalovirus infection. As for the study in general: The public TCR beta signatures pointed to both CMV infection and matching HLA type.

Study-wide results and limits: Identification of carriers of CMV plus the relevant HLA was achieved through cumulative public TCR beta family frequency. HLA-C-restricted CMV clonotypes gave the most frequent clonotype in two of eight donors.

Using its own MiXCR run on the reads, TCRdb lists one record per CDR3 protein. The data contain 200,000 to 300,000 distinct CDR3 sequences, roughly 10% of them seen just once; the ten biggest clones take up about 15%. This CDR3 is built from 15 residues. Germline V gene data show CDR1 as SGHTA and CDR2 as FQGNSA. Trimming cost V 5 bases and J 1 base, with 12 bases left between them. There are many counts of this clonotype. The antigen remains undetermined. Sample: PBMCs. The genes are TRBV7-2 and TRBJ1-3; tentatively, D is TRBD1 (5 bases). This clonotype was obtained from a human donor in good health (CMV status not recorded). Some clones in this sample may be carry-over from other donors' samples. The CDR3 spells CASSTPGRSGNTIYF. In DNA form, the CDR3 reads TGTGCCAGCAGCACACCGGGGCGATCTGGAAACACCATATATTTT.